This TCR beta chain was recovered during a study of T cell responses to AZD1222 COVID-19 vaccine. Study-wide findings and caveats: The donors showed a predominance of white British ancestry and of females, with possible underestimation of clonal diversity.

This CDR3 is built from 13 residues. CDR1 and CDR2 from the germline V gene are SGHVS and FQNEAQ. The germline V and J ends were trimmed by 3 bases and 6 bases, with 11 bases remaining between them. The protocol was immunoSEQ multiplex PCR, while the TCRdb copy is restricted to in-frame clones and leaves out a portion. Of 90,000 to 120,000 clones listed, 75% to 90% were seen once; the top ten hold roughly 20%. To note about this clone: Its antigen is currently unknown.

The material was peripheral blood, obtained on day 0 of AZD1222 vaccination. The rearrangement links TRBV7-8 to TRBJ1-2; TRBD1 might be the D (5 bases). This clonotype was sampled from an adult in good health. CDR3 DNA sequence: TGTGCCAGCAGCTTGGTGGGACCGGATGGCTACACCTTC. Translation gives CASSLVGPDGYTF.